The clone carrying this T cell receptor (beta chain) was detected a few times. The CDR3 consists of 15 residues. Looked up from germline, CDR1 is PRHDT and CDR2 is FYEKMQ (reference sequence). Trimming took 0 bases from V and 2 from J, leaving 11 bases between them. The data were taken from a study of CD8+CD57+ T cells in acquired aplastic anemia. TCR beta VDJ combinations and CDR3 sequences were profiled from genomic DNA. TCRdb ran MiXCR on the reads and lists one entry per CDR3 protein. The sample has hundreds of thousands of distinct CDR3 sequences, about a third seen once; the top ten hold roughly 0.8%. The patients chosen for sequencing had shown expansion of CD8+CD57+ cells (detected by flow cytometry).

The chain carries TRBV13 and TRBJ2-7; the D is unclear. The source of this sequence is a human donor with aplastic anemia. Material: sorted CD4+, CD8+, or CD8+CD57+ T cells (not recorded which) from PBMCs. The CDR3 sequence is CASSLGLPKTYEQYF. In DNA form, the CDR3 reads TGTGCCAGCAGCTTAGGCCTGCCAAAAACCTACGAGCAGTACTTC.